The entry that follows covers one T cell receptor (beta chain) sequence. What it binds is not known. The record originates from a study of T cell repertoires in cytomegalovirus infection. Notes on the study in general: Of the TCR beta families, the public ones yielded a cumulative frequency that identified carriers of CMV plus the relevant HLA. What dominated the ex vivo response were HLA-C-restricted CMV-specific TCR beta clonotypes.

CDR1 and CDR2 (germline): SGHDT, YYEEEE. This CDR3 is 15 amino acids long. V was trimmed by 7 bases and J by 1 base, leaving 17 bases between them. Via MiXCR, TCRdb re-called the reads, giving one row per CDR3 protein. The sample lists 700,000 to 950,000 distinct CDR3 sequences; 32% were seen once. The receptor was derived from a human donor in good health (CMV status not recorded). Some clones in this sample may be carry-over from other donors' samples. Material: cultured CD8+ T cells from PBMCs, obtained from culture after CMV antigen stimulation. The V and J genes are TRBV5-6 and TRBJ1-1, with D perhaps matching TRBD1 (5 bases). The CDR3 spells CASGRPGTQNTEAFF. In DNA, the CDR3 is TGTGCCAGCGGACGACCCGGGACGCAGAACACTGAAGCTTTCTTT.